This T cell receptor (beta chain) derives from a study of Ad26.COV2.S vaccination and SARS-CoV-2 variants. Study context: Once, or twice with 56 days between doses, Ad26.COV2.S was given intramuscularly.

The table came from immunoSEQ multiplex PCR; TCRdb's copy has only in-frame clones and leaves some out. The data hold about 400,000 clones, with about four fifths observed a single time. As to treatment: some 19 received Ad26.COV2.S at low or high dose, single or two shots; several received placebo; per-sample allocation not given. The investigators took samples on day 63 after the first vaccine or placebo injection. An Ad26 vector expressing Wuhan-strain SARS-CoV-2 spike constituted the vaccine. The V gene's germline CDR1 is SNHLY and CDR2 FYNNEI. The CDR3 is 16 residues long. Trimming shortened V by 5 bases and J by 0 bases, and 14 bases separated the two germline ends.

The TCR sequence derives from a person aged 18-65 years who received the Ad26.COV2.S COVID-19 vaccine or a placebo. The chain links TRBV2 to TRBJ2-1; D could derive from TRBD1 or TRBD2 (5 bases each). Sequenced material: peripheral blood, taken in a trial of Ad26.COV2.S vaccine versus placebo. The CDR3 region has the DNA TGTGCCAGCAGTCGGGGACGGATGAGCTCCTACAATGAGCAGTTCTTC. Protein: CASSRGRMSSYNEQFF.